A selection of T cell receptor beta chains follows, all from one sample in a study of shared clonotypes between healthy human individuals. TCRdb's copy holds only in-frame clones and misses some; the assay was immunoSEQ multiplex PCR. Among roughly 1,800,000 clones listed, about 95% were seen once. The sequencing sample was made of naive CD8+ T cells sorted from blood. The source of these receptors is a man aged 18 to 29 in good health. CDR3s include the opening cysteine and the closing phenylalanine or tryptophan.

v_call cdr3_aa
TRBV27 CASSGQRPILNNEQFF
TRBV4-1 CASSQDSTGTNYEQYF
TRBV9 CASSVPLAGADTDTQYF
TRBV11-2 CASSLFSIHEQYF
TRBV28 CASSFEGGPTDTQYF
TRBV6-5 CASSSYLEGYTF
TRBV7-9 CASSPPGGRDEKLFF
TRBV5-1 CASSPSRDSPLHF
TRBV5-1 CASSFWTPSTDTQYF
TRBV5-6 CASSFSGRDNEQFF
TRBV16 CASTLDGGSYEQYF
TRBV6-1 CASSEAVSYEQYF
TRBV2 CASQTVPPGASYEQYF
TRBV5-4 CASSTGTLYEQYF
TRBV4-3 CASSQGQGAEGDQPQHF
TRBV6-1 CASSATGTGRYEQFF
TRBV2 CASKMTGEKLFF
TRBV6-5 CASQASNYEQYF
TRBV27 CASRQIPRGEQYF
TRBV28 CASSLFGAYNEQFF
TRBV7-9 CASSLSGSTGELFF
TRBV13 CASSVYNSPLHF
TRBV7-9 CASSLATGGAETQYF
TRBV29-1 CSVEDASEYGYTF
TRBV4-2 CASSQGAERVGEQYF
TRBV21-1 CASSNDGTLYEQYF
TRBV10-3 CAISDDESPLHF
TRBV6-6 CASSYPGTEYTGELFF
TRBV27 CASSSPGQGVREQYF
TRBV27 CASSPRGTGVEQYF
TRBV5-6 CASSLDGQGIGYEQYF
TRBV9 CASSEGALSGNTIYF
TRBV5-4 CASSPDREGYEQYF
TRBV30 CAWSVAGGTGELFF
TRBV19 CASSILYQGGVETQYF
TRBV11-1 CASSPTGQVYNEQFF
TRBV4-1 CASSQEGGGLRYGYTF
TRBV10-1 CASSESMLGAGSTDTQYF
TRBV5-4 CASSLWTGGVSYNEQFF
TRBV7-8 CASSLKIGQETQYF
TRBV11-2 CASSPLRGAGYEQYF
TRBV10-1 CASSGTSANTGELFF
TRBV27 CASSFRDSNQPQHF
TRBV7-6 CASSLGEGETEAFF
TRBV27 CASSSQDSGEQYF
TRBV7-9 CASSLDLGGIVAFF
TRBV5-4 CASSSGTLPQFF
TRBV7-9 CASSGAAGGLNEQYF
TRBV27 CASSLSFGLAGRRETQYF
TRBV27 CASSPFAGNEQFF
TRBV2 CASMAGEGNEQFF
TRBV10-2 CASQSPGQGGSYNEQFF
TRBV19 CASSSEATDYEQYF
TRBV6-5 CASSYGLAGDEQFF
TRBV5-1 CASSPTWETGELFF
TRBV4-1 CASSQVRGAYNEQFF
TRBV10-1 CASSESGSYGYTF
TRBV27 CASSLSLGQGNYGYTF
TRBV29-1 CSVSGANGIRSDTQYF